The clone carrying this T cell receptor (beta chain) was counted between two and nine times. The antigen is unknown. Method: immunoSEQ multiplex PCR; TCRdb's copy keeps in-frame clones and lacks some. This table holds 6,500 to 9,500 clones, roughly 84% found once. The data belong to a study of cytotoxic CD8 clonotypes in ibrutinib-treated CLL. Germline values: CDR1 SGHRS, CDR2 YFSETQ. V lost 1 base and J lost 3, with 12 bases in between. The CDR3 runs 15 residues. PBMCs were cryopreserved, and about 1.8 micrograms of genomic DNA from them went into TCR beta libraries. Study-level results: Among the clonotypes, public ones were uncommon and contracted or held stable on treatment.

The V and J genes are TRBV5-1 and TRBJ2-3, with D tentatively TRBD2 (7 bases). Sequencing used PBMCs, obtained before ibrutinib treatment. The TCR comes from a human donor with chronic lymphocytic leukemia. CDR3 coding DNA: TGCGCCAGCAGCTTGCGGGGGGCGCAAACAGATACGCAGTATTTT. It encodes CASSLRGAQTDTQYF.